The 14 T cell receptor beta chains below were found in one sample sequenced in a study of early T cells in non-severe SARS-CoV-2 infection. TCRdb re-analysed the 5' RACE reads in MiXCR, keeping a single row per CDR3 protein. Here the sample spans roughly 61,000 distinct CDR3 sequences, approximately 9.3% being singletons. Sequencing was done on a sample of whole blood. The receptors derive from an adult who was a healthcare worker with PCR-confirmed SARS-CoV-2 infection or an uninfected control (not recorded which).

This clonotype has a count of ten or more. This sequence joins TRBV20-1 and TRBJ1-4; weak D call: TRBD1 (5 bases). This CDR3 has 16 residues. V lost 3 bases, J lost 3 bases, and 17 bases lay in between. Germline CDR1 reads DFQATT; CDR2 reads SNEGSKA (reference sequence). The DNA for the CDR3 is TGCAGTGCTAGCCCACCCAGGGTGCGGTCTAATGAAAAACTGTTTTTT. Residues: CSASPPRVRSNEKLFF.

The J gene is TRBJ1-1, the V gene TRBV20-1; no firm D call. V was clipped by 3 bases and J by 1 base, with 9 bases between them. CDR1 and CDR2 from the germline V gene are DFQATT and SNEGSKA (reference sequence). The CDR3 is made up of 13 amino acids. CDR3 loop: CSASRVGNTEAFF. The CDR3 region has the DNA TGCAGTGCTAGCCGGGTAGGGAACACTGAAGCTTTCTTT.

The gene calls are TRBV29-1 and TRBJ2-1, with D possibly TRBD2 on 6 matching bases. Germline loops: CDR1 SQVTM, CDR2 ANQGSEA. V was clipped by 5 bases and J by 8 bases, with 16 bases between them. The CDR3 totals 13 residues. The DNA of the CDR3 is TGCAGCGTTAAATCCGGGGGTCCCGATGAGCAGTTCTTC. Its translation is CSVKSGGPDEQFF.

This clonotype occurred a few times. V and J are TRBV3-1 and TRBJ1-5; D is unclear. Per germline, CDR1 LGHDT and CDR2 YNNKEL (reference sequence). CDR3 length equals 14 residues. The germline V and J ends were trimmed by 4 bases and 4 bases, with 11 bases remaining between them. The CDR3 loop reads CASSPFDGNQPQHF. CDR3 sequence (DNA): TGTGCCAGCAGCCCATTCGACGGGAATCAGCCCCAGCATTTT.

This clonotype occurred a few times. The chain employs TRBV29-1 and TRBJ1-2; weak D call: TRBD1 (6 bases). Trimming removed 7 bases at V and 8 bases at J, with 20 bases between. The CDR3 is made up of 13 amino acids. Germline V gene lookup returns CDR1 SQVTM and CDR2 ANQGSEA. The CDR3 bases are TGCAGCGCCGAGACAGGCTATGGTTACGGCTACACCTTC. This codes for CSAETGYGYGYTF. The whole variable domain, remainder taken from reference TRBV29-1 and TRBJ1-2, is SAVISQKPSRDICQRGTSLTIQCQVDSQVTMMFWYRQQPGQSLTLIATANQGSEATYESGFVIDKFPISRPNLTFSTLTVSNMSPEDSSIYLCSAETGYGYGYTFGSGTRLTVV.

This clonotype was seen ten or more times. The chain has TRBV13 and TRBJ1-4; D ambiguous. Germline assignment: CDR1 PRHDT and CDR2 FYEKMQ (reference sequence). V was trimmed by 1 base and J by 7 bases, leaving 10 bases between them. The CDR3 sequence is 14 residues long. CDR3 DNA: TGTGCCAGCAGCTTAGACGGGTATCGTGAAAAACTGTTTTTT. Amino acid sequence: CASSLDGYREKLFF.

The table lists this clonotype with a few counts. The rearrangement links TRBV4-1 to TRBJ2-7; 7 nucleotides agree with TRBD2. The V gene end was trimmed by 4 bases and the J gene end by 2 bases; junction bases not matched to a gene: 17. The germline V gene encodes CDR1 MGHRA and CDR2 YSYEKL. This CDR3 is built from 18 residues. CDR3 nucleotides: TGCGCCAGCAGCCTCACAGGACTAGTTACGGGAGGCGCCTACGAGCAGTACTTC. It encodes CASSLTGLVTGGAYEQYF.

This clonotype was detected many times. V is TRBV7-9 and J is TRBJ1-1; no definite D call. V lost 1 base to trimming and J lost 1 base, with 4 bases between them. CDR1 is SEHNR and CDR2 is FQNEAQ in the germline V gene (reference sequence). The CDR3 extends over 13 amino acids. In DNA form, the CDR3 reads TGTGCCAGCAGCTTAGAAGGGAACACTGAAGCTTTCTTT. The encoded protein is CASSLEGNTEAFF.

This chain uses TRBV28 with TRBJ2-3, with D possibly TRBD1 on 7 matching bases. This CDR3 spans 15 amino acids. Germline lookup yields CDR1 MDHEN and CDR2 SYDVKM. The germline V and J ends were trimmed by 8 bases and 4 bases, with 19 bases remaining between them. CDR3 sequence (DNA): TGTGCCAGCCCCCCGGGAGACAGGGTGCCAGATACGCAGTATTTT. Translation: CASPPGDRVPDTQYF.

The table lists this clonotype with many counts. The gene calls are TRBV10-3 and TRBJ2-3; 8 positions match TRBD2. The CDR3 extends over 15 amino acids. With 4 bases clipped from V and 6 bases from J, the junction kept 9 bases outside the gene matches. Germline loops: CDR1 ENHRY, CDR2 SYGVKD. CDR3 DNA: TGTGCCATCAGTGCACTGGGGAGCGGGAGTGATACGCAGTATTTT. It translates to CAISALGSGSDTQYF.

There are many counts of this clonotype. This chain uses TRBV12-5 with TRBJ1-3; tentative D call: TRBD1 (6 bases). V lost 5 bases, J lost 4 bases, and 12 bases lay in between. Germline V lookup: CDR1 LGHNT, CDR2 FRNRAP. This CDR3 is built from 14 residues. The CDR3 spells CASGPGTRGNTIYF. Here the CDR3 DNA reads TGTGCTAGTGGTCCCGGGACAAGGGGAAACACCATATATTTT.

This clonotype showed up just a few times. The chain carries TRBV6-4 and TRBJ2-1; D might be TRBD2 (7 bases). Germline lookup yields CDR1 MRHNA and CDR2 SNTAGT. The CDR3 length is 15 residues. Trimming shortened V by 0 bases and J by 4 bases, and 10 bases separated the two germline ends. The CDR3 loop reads CASSDSGRGYNEQFF. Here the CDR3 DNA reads TGTGCCAGCAGTGACTCGGGGAGGGGGTACAATGAGCAGTTCTTC.

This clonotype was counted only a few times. The CDR3 spells CASSQGQGLGQPQHF. The CDR3 region has the DNA TGTGCCAGCAGCCAAGGACAGGGTTTGGGGCAGCCCCAGCATTTT. The rearrangement joins TRBV14 to TRBJ1-5; TRBD1 agrees at 7 bases. CDR1 and CDR2 from the germline V gene are SGHDN and FVKESK. The V gene end was trimmed by 1 base and the J gene end by 7 bases; junction bases not matched to a gene: 7. The CDR3 spans 15 residues.

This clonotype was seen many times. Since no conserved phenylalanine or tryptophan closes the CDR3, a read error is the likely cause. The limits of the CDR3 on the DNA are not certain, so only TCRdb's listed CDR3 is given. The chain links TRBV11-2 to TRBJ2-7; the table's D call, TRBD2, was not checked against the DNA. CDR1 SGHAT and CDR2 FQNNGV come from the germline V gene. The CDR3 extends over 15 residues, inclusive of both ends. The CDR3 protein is CASSFSGLAGGLTLL.